The 14 T cell receptor beta chains presented below share a single source sample, sequenced in a study of blood T cell repertoires in COVID-19. The protocol was immunoSEQ multiplex PCR, while the TCRdb copy is restricted to in-frame clones and leaves out a portion. The sample yields 160,000 or so clones, more than 65% seen once. Sequenced: peripheral blood. The receptors originated from a woman of 80 years or more with acute or convalescent COVID-19.

With respect to this clone: Distinct nucleotide sequences in the sample also encode this CDR3. This chain uses TRBV6-1 with TRBJ1-2; D gene unclear. V dropped 1 base and J dropped 2 bases, with 8 bases sitting between them. This CDR3 region has 14 residues. Germline loops: CDR1 MNHNS, CDR2 SASEGT. As DNA, the CDR3 is TGTGCCAGCAGTGAAGGGCTTCCGAACTATGGCTACACCTTC. Translated: CASSEGLPNYGYTF.

The chain recombines TRBV28 with TRBJ2-1; 9 nucleotides match TRBD1. Germline V gives CDR1 MDHEN, CDR2 SYDVKM. The CDR3 runs to 16 residues. Losses at the gene ends were 6 bases for V and 7 bases for J; bases not matched to a gene: 13. The chain's CDR3 is CASSLGQGQHENEQFF. The DNA for the CDR3 is TGTGCCAGCAGCCTGGGACAGGGACAACACGAAAATGAGCAGTTCTTC.

The chain links TRBV18 to TRBJ2-7; the D is unclear. Germline V gene lookup returns CDR1 KGHSH and CDR2 LQKENI. V was cut by 0 bases and J by 4 bases, with 7 bases left in between. This CDR3 is built from 13 residues. This CDR3 reads CASSPPHGYEQYF. CDR3 DNA sequence: TGTGCCAGCTCACCACCCCACGGGTACGAGCAGTACTTC.

Remarks on this clone: This sample also contains other DNA sequences that code for the same CDR3. The chain carries TRBV30 and TRBJ2-7; D unresolved. This CDR3 region has 13 residues. Germline V gene lookup returns CDR1 GTSNPN and CDR2 SVGIG (reference sequence). Between the trimmed V and J ends, which lost 0 bases and 6 bases, there was a span of 12 bases. In DNA, the CDR3 is TGTGCCTGGAGTGTAATTCCCTCGGGCGAGCAGTACTTC. Protein product: CAWSVIPSGEQYF.

The V call is TRBV6-5, the J call TRBJ2-7; possible D gene TRBD2, 6 bases. This CDR3 is built from 10 residues. CDR1 MNHEY and CDR2 SVGAGI come from the germline V gene. V lost 11 bases and J 2 bases, leaving 7 bases between the germline ends. The CDR3 DNA sequence: TGTGCCGCGGGGCCCTACGAGCAGTACTTC. Amino acids: CAAGPYEQYF.

The chain joins TRBV28 to TRBJ1-1; unclear D gene. V was pared by 4 bases and J by 1 base, with 4 bases between. The CDR3 loop spans 12 amino acids. Per the germline V gene, CDR1 is MDHEN and CDR2 is SYDVKM. The CDR3 region is CASSSGNTEAFF. CDR3 nucleotide sequence: TGTGCCAGCAGTTCCGGGAACACTGAAGCTTTCTTT.

V is TRBV27 and J is TRBJ1-1; unclear D gene. This CDR3 is built from 15 residues. With 0 bases removed from V and 1 base from J, the gap between germline ends came to 9 bases. Germline assignment: CDR1 MNHEY and CDR2 SMNVEV (reference sequence). The CDR3 protein is CASSLSPRQNTEAFF. In DNA, the CDR3 is TGTGCCAGCAGTTTATCCCCGCGACAGAACACTGAAGCTTTCTTT.

This clone turned up a few times. The V gene is TRBV3-1 (or the pseudogene TRBV3-2), the J gene TRBJ1-2; 8 bases are a match to TRBD1. The germline CDR1 and CDR2 sequences are LGHDT and YNNKEL (reference sequence). Unmatched junction bases numbered 11, after V lost 1 base and J lost 7 bases. This CDR3 has 16 amino acids. Written as DNA, the CDR3 is TGTGCCAGCAGCCAAGTCGAAAGACAGGGGATCGGTGGCTACACCTTC. Translated, it gives CASSQVERQGIGGYTF.

The chain couples TRBV18 to TRBJ1-6; D is possibly TRBD1 (6 bases). Trimming cost V 3 bases and J 7 bases, with 10 bases left between them. The CDR3 runs 14 residues. Germline loops: CDR1 KGHSH, CDR2 LQKENI. CDR3 sequence (DNA): TGTGCCAGCTCACCGGACAGTGAGAATTCACCCCTCCACTTT. It codes for CASSPDSENSPLHF.

The chain combines TRBV11-2 with TRBJ2-7; D may be TRBD2 (6 bases). V was cut by 3 bases and J by 6 bases, with 12 bases left in between. The CDR3 extends over 13 amino acids. Germline V gives CDR1 SGHAT, CDR2 FQNNGV. The CDR3 DNA sequence: TGTGCCAGCAGCTTCGGGCGGGAAGGCGAGCAGTACTTC. Amino acid sequence: CASSFGREGEQYF.

This chain links TRBV11-1 with TRBJ1-1, with D uncertain. This CDR3 has 15 amino acids. Germline V gene lookup returns CDR1 SGHAT and CDR2 FQDESV (reference sequence). Trimming shortened V by 5 bases and J by 0 bases, and 13 bases separated the two germline ends. The DNA of the CDR3 is TGTGCCAGCAGCCCCAGAAACGATATGAACACTGAAGCTTTCTTT. Its protein is CASSPRNDMNTEAFF.

This chain links TRBV19 with TRBJ1-4; 9 bases are shared with TRBD1. The ends lost 10 bases at V and 5 bases at J; junction bases unmatched: 5. The CDR3 totals 13 residues. Germline values: CDR1 LNHDA, CDR2 SQIVND (reference sequence). The CDR3 coding sequence is TGTGCCACAGGGACAGGGTGGAATGAAAAACTGTTTTTT. Translated, it gives CATGTGWNEKLFF.

This clone was seen only a few times. V usage is TRBV19 and J usage is TRBJ1-4; D is unresolved. The CDR3 is 14 residues long. V was trimmed by 7 bases and J by 7 bases, leaving 16 bases between them. Germline CDR1 is LNHDA and CDR2 is SQIVND (reference sequence). CDR3 bases: TGTGCCAGTAAGAGGGCCGAGGGTGGTGAAAAACTGTTTTTT. Amino acid sequence: CASKRAEGGEKLFF.

This clone has only a few counts. The CDR3 bases are TGTGCCAGCAGCTCCAATAGCGGGGGGTATTACGAGCAGTACTTC. Translating it yields CASSSNSGGYYEQYF. The genes are TRBV11-2 and TRBJ2-7; 10 bases match TRBD2. V shed 4 bases, J shed 4 bases, and the junction held 7 bases outside the gene matches. The CDR3 consists of 15 residues. Germline V gene data show CDR1 as SGHAT and CDR2 as FQNNGV.